Below, 5 T cell receptor beta chains from the same sample are listed, as sequenced in a study of control samples from healthy donors and cancer patients. Sequenced by immunoSEQ multiplex PCR; TCRdb stores in-frame clones only, minus some. The sample yields about 130,000 clones, more than 85% seen once. The sequencing input was blood. The receptors originated from a man aged 18 to 35 in good health.

The rearrangement uses TRBV19 and TRBJ2-7; 9 positions agree with TRBD1. Losses at the gene ends were 0 bases for V and 5 bases for J; bases not matched to a gene: 8. Germline V gene sequence: CDR1 LNHDA, CDR2 SQIVND (reference sequence). The CDR3 has 16 amino acids. The chain's CDR3 is CASSIDPRDREDEQYF. CDR3 nucleotide sequence: TGTGCCAGTAGTATAGACCCCCGGGACAGGGAAGACGAGCAGTACTTC.

The V and J genes are TRBV19 and TRBJ2-5; no clear D gene. Germline CDR1 reads LNHDA; CDR2 reads SQIVND (reference sequence). Trimming shortened V by 5 bases and J by 5 bases, and 15 bases separated the two germline ends. The CDR3 spans 14 residues. CDR3 in DNA: TGTGCCAGTAGTGTAAATAGTGGTTGGGAGACCCAGTACTTC. It codes for CASSVNSGWETQYF.

The J gene is TRBJ2-5, the V gene TRBV30; 8 bases agree with TRBD2. CDR1 is GTSNPN, CDR2 SVGIG, per germline (reference sequence). The CDR3 covers 15 residues. Trimming removed 0 bases from V and 2 bases from J; junction bases left unmatched: 5. The chain's CDR3 is CAWSVLAGPQETQYF. In DNA form, the CDR3 reads TGTGCCTGGAGTGTCCTAGCGGGCCCTCAAGAGACCCAGTACTTC.

The chain employs TRBV5-6 and TRBJ2-7; 7 bases agree with TRBD2. CDR3 length: 15 amino acids. CDR1 SGHDT and CDR2 YYEEEE come from the germline V gene. Trimming took 3 bases from V and 4 from J; bases not matched to a gene: 10. In DNA, the CDR3 is TGTGCCAGCAGCTATGAACCAGCGGGGAAGTACGAGCAGTACTTC. Protein sequence: CASSYEPAGKYEQYF.

This clone has a single count. The rearrangement joins TRBV5-6 to TRBJ1-1, with D hard to call. Per the germline V gene, CDR1 is SGHDT and CDR2 is YYEEEE. Trimming cost V 1 base and J 0 bases, with 10 bases left between them. There are 15 residues in the CDR3. The CDR3 DNA sequence: TGTGCCAGCAGCTTGCCGGACGGAATGAACACTGAAGCTTTCTTT. This gives the protein CASSLPDGMNTEAFF. Combining the CDR3 with reference TRBV5-6 and TRBJ1-1 gives the whole variable domain DAGVTQSPTHLIKTRGQQVTLRCSPKSGHDTVSWYQQALGQGPQFIFQYYEEEERQRGNFPDRFSGHQFPNYSSELNVNALLLGDSALYLCASSLPDGMNTEAFFGQGTRLTVV.